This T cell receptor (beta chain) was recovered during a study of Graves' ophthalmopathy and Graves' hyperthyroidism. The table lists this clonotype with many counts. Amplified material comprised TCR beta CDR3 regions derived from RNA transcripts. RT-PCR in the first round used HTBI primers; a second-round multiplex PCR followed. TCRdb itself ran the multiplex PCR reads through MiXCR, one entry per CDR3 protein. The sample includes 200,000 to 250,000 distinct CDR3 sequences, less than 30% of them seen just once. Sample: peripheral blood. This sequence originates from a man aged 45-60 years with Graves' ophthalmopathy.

CDR3 nucleotide sequence: TGCGCCAGCAGCCAAGAAGGTTACAGCGAGCAGTACTTC. Protein sequence: CASSQEGYSEQYF. The chain carries TRBV4-1 and TRBJ2-7; no firm D call. Germline V gives CDR1 MGHRA, CDR2 YSYEKL. The CDR3 is 13 residues long. Trimming cost V 0 bases and J 6 bases, with 9 bases left between them.